Included here is one T cell receptor beta chain sequence, with context. The antigen is undetermined. Germline V gene sequence: CDR1 SGHAT, CDR2 FQNNGV. The CDR3 totals 15 residues. The V gene end was trimmed by 2 bases and the J gene end by 4 bases; junction bases not matched to a gene: 7. These data come from a study of cytomegalovirus exposure and HLA in healthy donors. Overall study results and limits: Cytomegalovirus status was reportedly diagnosed by the classifier with high sensitivity and specificity.

TCRdb's table, derived via immunoSEQ multiplex PCR, lists solely in-frame clones and lacks some. The sample shows 150,000 to 200,000 clones, about 82% of them seen only once. The clonotype was recovered from a woman in her late teens or twenties in good health and CMV-seronegative. Source material: PBMCs. This sequence joins TRBV11-2 and TRBJ2-7, with 8 bases that match TRBD2. CDR3 amino acids: CASSLSPGGPYEQYF. CDR3 DNA: TGTGCCAGCAGCTTATCTCCGGGGGGGCCTTACGAGCAGTACTTC.